This TCR beta chain was sequenced for a study of Graves' ophthalmopathy and Graves' hyperthyroidism (dated by TCRdb to between 2018 and 2020). With regard to the full study: A patient counted as having stable hyperthyroidism if there was no progression to ophthalmopathy within 18 months of follow-up. The study used signatures of the TCR beta repertoire to tell Graves' ophthalmopathy apart from Graves' hyperthyroidism and to predict which patients would progress to ophthalmopathy. In total, approximately 130 blood samples were TCR-sequenced: fewer than 50 ophthalmopathy, some 80 hyperthyroidism and some 17 hyperthyroidism-to-ophthalmopathy patients. To explore V-J signatures distinguishing ophthalmopathy from hyperthyroidism, a discovery set of around 100 patients (around 44 ophthalmopathy, around 55 stable hyperthyroidism) was enrolled. An independent validation cohort comprised 18 to 20 hyperthyroidism patients and 15 to 17 patients who later progressed from hyperthyroidism to ophthalmopathy. In more than five hyperthyroidism patients, the T-cell repertoires found in thyroid tissue were compared with those found in blood. After sampling, hyperthyroidism patients received methimazole starting at 30 mg daily, and ophthalmopathy patients received high-dose intravenous methylprednisolone.

The V end loses 2 bases and the J end loses 5 bases, and a stretch of 15 bases separates them. The CDR3 sequence holds 15 residues, the cysteine and phenylalanine included. Only CDR3 DNA remains: 45 bases, in frame from the first base. Based on the germline V gene, the CDR1 and CDR2 sequences are SGHAT and FQNNGV. Hyperthyroidism patients were newly diagnosed, were aged 18 to 65 years, and had a disease duration under 2 months. Patients with other autoimmune diseases, uncontrolled infections, pregnancy or lactation were excluded from the study. Diagnosis relied on clinical symptoms, serum thyroxine, TRAb, thyroid ultrasound and orbital computed tomography. Total RNA was extracted using Trizol reagent, and RNA quality was checked on an Agilent 2100 Bioanalyzer. For repertoire sequencing, the TCR beta CDR3 regions were amplified from RNA transcripts. A first-round RT-PCR used HTBI primers with the Qiagen OneStep RT-PCR kit, followed by a second-round multiplex PCR, size selection and purification. Libraries were sequenced on an Illumina HiSeq2000 using paired-end 100 bp reads. Regarding the original processing steps: SOAPnuke was used to process the reads, throwing out any read that had adapters, had uncalled bases, had a mean Phred below 15, or lacked an exact constant-primer or identifier match. COPE v1.2.5 was used to merge high-quality paired reads. Unique nucleotide sequences were defined as clonotypes and aligned to IMGT TRB V, D and J references using MiTCR v1.1. Only V-J combinations with frequency above 0.0001 were analysed, covering over 98% of repertoires. A TCR clonal expansion and chaos score per V-J combination was defined as the ratio of F50 clonal expansion to chaos observed in the TCRdist matrix. Welch's t-statistics and random forest were used to narrow the features down to about a dozen V-J combinations, which were then fed into a naive Bayes classifier. Thyroid-blood repertoire similarity was quantified with the Morisita-Horn index. Using fastp trimming at Q25 and MiXCR clonotype assembly, TCRdb reanalyzed the public sequencing data and kept in-frame beta chains. One record per CDR3 amino acid sequence lists the most common genes and DNA. The V and J calls follow TCRdb's processing rather than the paper's. For this sample there are around 1,200,000 distinct CDR3 sequences; about 40% appear just once. The ten largest account for around 10% of the sample.

The paper's findings and limits, for the study overall: Most expanded thyroid clonotypes with a frequency above 0.001 also appeared in blood, which suggests that blood repertoires may reflect the immune response in the thyroid. No statistical method was used to predetermine the sample size, and group allocation was not hidden from the investigators. In validation, the model predicted ophthalmopathy progression with less than 71% sensitivity and 72.22% specificity; roughly eleven predicted patients were CT-confirmed with GO in a median of approximately six months. The 13-signature model separated ophthalmopathy from stable hyperthyroidism with approximately 90% sensitivity and about 81% specificity in cross-validation, and 80%/75% in the test set.

On this clonotype itself: Its antigen is currently not known. No base quality values were provided; no much bigger clone lies one nucleotide off.

This chain joins TRBV11-2 to TRBJ2-5; TRBD1 is a weak D gene call, 6 bases matching. Material for sequencing was peripheral blood or thyroid tissue (not recorded which). This sequence originates from an adult man with Graves' hyperthyroidism. The nucleotide sequence reads as follows: TGTGCCAGCAGCTTATCCCAGGGGCCCAGGGAGACCCAGTACTTC. It is translated as CASSLSQGPRETQYF.